This TCR beta chain was sequenced for a study of regulatory T cells in long-lasting Graves disease. Time point described: newly diagnosed GD, antithyroid drugs for less than 3 months. The TCR library was made from RNA extracted from PBMCs. Points from the study as a whole: Rather than thyroid tissue, only peripheral blood underwent study.

This clonotype showed up just a few times. Its target is unknown. The CDR3 sequence is 13 residues long. CDR1 is SGHRS, CDR2 YFSETQ, per germline. Trimming took 4 bases from V and 5 from J, leaving 12 bases between them. Building the TCR beta libraries relied on iRepertoire HTBI primers, and CDR3 regions underwent Arm-PCR. Using its own MiXCR run on the multiplex PCR reads, TCRdb lists one record per CDR3 protein. The data hold about 540,000 distinct CDR3 sequences, with about 14% observed a single time. The same sample was also used in a study of T cells in Graves' hyperthyroidism and ophthalmopathy.

This chain joins TRBV5-1 and TRBJ2-5; D is tentatively TRBD1 or TRBD2 (5 bases each). Sequencing was performed on peripheral blood mononuclear cells (PBMCs), taken at new diagnosis, from a patient treated with antithyroid drugs. This clonotype was obtained from a man aged 25 to 40 with Graves disease. In DNA, the CDR3 is TGCGCCAGCAGCCCAGTAAGGGACGAGACCCAGTACTTC. Translating gives CASSPVRDETQYF.